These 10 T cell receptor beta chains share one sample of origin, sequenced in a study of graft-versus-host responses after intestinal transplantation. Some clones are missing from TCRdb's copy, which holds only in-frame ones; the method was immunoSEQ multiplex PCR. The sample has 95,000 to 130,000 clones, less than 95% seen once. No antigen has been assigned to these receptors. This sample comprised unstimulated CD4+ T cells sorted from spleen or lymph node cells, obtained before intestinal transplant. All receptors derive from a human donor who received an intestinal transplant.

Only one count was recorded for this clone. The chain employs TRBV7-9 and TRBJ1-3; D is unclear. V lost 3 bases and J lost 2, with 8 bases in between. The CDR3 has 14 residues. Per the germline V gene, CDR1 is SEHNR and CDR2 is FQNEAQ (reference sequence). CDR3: CASSFTGTGNTIYF. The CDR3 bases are TGTGCCAGCAGCTTTACGGGGACTGGAAACACCATATATTTT.

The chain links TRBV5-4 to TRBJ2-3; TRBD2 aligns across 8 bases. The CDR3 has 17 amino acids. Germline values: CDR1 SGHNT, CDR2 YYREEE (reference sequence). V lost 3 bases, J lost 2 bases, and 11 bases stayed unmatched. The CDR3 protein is CASSSPVGGADTDTQYF. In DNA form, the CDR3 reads TGTGCCAGCAGCTCCCCGGTCGGGGGGGCTGACACAGATACGCAGTATTTT.

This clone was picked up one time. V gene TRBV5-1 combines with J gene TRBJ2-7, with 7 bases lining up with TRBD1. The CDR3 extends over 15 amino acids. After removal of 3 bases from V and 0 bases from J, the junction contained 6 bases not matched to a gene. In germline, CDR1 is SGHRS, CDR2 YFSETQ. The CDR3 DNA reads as TGCGCCAGCAGCTCGTCCGGGACAGCCTCCTACGAGCAGTACTTC. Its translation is CASSSSGTASYEQYF.

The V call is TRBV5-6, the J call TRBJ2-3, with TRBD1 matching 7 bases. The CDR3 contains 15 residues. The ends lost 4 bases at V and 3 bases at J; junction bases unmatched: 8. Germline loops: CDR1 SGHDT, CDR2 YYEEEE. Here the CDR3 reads CASSPTGSFTDTQYF. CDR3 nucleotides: TGTGCCAGCAGCCCGACAGGGTCCTTTACAGATACGCAGTATTTT.

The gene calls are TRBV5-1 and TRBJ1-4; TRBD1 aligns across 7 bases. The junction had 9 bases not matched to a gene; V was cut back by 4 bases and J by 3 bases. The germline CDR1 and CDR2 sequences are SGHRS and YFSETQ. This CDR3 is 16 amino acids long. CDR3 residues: CASSLGRGPANEKLFF. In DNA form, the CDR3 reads TGCGCCAGCAGCCTTGGAAGGGGGCCGGCTAATGAAAAACTGTTTTTT.

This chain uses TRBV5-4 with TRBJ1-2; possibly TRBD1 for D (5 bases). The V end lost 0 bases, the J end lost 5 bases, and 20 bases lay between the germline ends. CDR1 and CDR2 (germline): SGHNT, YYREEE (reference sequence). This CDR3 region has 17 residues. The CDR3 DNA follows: TGTGCCAGCAGCTTGGTAACACCGAGGCGGGGGAGATATGGCTACACCTTC. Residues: CASSLVTPRRGRYGYTF.

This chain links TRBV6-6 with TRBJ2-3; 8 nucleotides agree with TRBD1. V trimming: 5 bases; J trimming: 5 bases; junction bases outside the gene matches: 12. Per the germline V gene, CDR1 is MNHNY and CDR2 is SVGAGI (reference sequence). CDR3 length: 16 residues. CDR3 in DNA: TGTGCCAGCAGTACCGGGACAGGCTCGTTTCAAGATACGCAGTATTTT. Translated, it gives CASSTGTGSFQDTQYF.

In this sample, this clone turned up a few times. The CDR3 is CASRLPEVAYGYTF. The CDR3 DNA sequence: TGTGCCAGCCGCCTCCCGGAGGTGGCGTATGGCTACACCTTC. The J gene is TRBJ1-2, the V gene TRBV6-1; D gene uncertain. V dropped 8 bases and J dropped 5 bases, with 18 bases sitting between them. Per germline, CDR1 MNHNS and CDR2 SASEGT. This CDR3 region has 14 residues.

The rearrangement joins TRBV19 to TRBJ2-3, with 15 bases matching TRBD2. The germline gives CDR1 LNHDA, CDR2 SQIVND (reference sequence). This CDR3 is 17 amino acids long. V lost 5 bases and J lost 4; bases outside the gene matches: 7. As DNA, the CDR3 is TGTGCCAGTAGTCCAGGACTAGCGGGAGGGCTGCCAGATACGCAGTATTTT. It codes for CASSPGLAGGLPDTQYF. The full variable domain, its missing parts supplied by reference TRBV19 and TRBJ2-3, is DGGITQSPKYLFRKEGQNVTLSCEQNLNHDAMYWYRQDPGQGLRLIYYSQIVNDFQKGDIAEGYSVSREKKESFPLTVTSAQKNPTAFYLCASSPGLAGGLPDTQYFGPGTRLTVL.

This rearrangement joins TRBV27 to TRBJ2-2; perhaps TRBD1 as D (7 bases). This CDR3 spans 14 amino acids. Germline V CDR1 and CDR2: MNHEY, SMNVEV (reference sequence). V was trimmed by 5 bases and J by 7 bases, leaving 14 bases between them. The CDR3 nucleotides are TGTGCCAGCAGTCGGGCAGGGGGGAGCGGGGAGCTGTTTTTT. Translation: CASSRAGGSGELFF.